Sequencing of this TCR beta chain was carried out in a study of blood T cell repertoires in COVID-19. Study context: Sources were T cells, B-cell-depleted T cells, or PBMCs; the material itself was cDNA or gDNA.

How the authors handled the data: By means of reference gene primer amplification, nucleated cell counts were estimated. Profiled with immunoSEQ multiplex PCR; TCRdb holds only in-frame clones, not every one. V and J calls and clone size are given by that table; D and trimming were obtained from the DNA. The sample shows over 200,000 clones, more than 85% of them seen only once. This clone was seen only a few times. The CDR3 sequence is 15 residues long. The germline V gene has CDR1 MNHEY and CDR2 SMNVEV (reference sequence). Trimming took 5 bases from V and 0 from J, leaving 11 bases between them. The sample was peripheral blood. The V and J genes are TRBV27 and TRBJ1-5; tentative D call: TRBD1 (6 bases). The TCR sequence derives from a man between 40 and 49 years old with active or convalescent COVID-19. CDR3 coding DNA: TGTGCCAGCAGTGCACAGGGCTATAGCAATCAGCCCCAGCATTTT. Translated: CASSAQGYSNQPQHF.